A selection of T cell receptor beta chains follows, all from one sample in a study of blood T cell repertoires in COVID-19. Libraries were prepared by immunoSEQ multiplex PCR; TCRdb keeps only in-frame clonotypes and omits some of them. Of some 170,000 clones listed, around 81% were seen once; the top ten hold 4.5% to 7.5%. Material: PBMCs or T cells enriched from blood (not recorded which). The receptor source for this set is a man aged 40-49 years who had recovered from COVID-19. The CDR3 runs from the conserved cysteine through the conserved F or W. The order of the fields is V gene, J gene, CDR3 protein.

TRBV27,TRBJ1-1,CASSNQGPNTEAFF
TRBV29-1,TRBJ1-2,CSVDHLNYGYTF
TRBV6-5,TRBJ1-1,CATSSTGVGEGAAFF
TRBV6-1,TRBJ1-2,CASSEAWQGASGYTF
TRBV15,TRBJ1-1,CATSLYMGAENTEAFF
TRBV5-4,TRBJ1-6,CASSLQGGHSPLHF
TRBV12-3/TRBV12-4,TRBJ1-1,CASTWGVRGEAFF
TRBV18,TRBJ1-2,CASSPQGGIYGYTF
TRBV11-2,TRBJ2-1,CASSLMAGGSYNEQFF
TRBV5-1,TRBJ2-7,CASRGGPAKTYEQYF
TRBV5-4,TRBJ1-5,CASSYGGDSPMNQPQHF
TRBV6-5,TRBJ2-2,CASSYQGTNTGELFF
TRBV18,TRBJ2-5,CASSPLGRTDNLETQYF
TRBV7-6,TRBJ2-1,CASSLAPQGRLRNEQFF
TRBV2,TRBJ1-2,CASTEGQSGF
TRBV28,TRBJ2-4,CASSLLGSQGAENIQYF
TRBV25-1,TRBJ1-2,CASSDPLVHHNYGYTF
TRBV5-1,TRBJ2-3,CASSFERGAEGTDTQYF
TRBV15,TRBJ1-1,CATSGGMNTEAFF
TRBV9,TRBJ1-2,CASSVEQGNYGYTF
TRBV24-1,TRBJ2-1,CATSAASGAWYNEQFF
TRBV5-8,TRBJ2-2,CASSLVLAGANTGELFF
TRBV27,TRBJ1-5,CASSLPSEGDSSNQPQHF
TRBV10-2,TRBJ1-6,CASTVSGGANSPLHF
TRBV18,TRBJ1-5,CASSRLPPGQKFHQPQHF
TRBV6-4,TRBJ2-3,CASSRKPLAGGTSFPDTQYF
TRBV4-2,TRBJ2-2,CASSQEGGGAPGELFF
TRBV21-1,TRBJ1-1,CASSTGGTEAFF
TRBV2,TRBJ1-4,CASSEAYDRAAEKLFF
TRBV18,TRBJ2-7,CASSPGEAYEQYF
TRBV18,TRBJ2-7,CASSPPQRGGPYEQYF
TRBV6-5,TRBJ1-2,CASHLGRPGTGYTF
TRBV19,TRBJ1-1,CASTLGGGFTEAFF